The 21 T cell receptor beta chains presented below share a single source sample, sequenced in a study of T-cell memory formation after mild COVID-19. TCRdb re-called the 5' RACE reads through MiXCR, storing one row per CDR3 protein. The sample lists fewer than 250,000 distinct CDR3 sequences, around 30% occurring once. The specimen sequenced was PBMCs or a T cell subset sorted from them (not recorded which). The receptors stem from an adult woman who had mild COVID-19 (a few samples of this study predate the infection). Cell type and time point are not known.

This sequence joins TRBV2 and TRBJ2-1; 9 nucleotides align to TRBD2. Looked up from germline, CDR1 is SNHLY and CDR2 is FYNNEI. V gave up 3 bases and J gave up 6 bases; unmatched junction bases: 6. The CDR3 has 15 residues. The CDR3 spells CASSEWLAGTNEQFF. The CDR3, as DNA: TGTGCCAGCAGTGAGTGGCTAGCGGGGACCAATGAGCAGTTCTTC.

This clonotype occurred a few times. CDR3 nucleotide sequence: TGTGCCAGCAGCCGAGGAGCGTCCTACGAGCAGTACTTC. Translation: CASSRGASYEQYF. This chain connects TRBV7-2 to TRBJ2-7; D is unresolved. V was cut by 5 bases and J by 1 base, with 9 bases left in between. Germline-derived CDR1 and CDR2 are SGHTA and FQGNSA. CDR3 length: 13 residues.

This clonotype was seen more than once but under ten times. The J gene is TRBJ1-1, the V gene TRBV5-1; D is unresolved. The V and J ends lost 0 bases and 1 base respectively, with 10 bases between them. CDR1 is SGHRS, CDR2 YFSETQ, per germline. The CDR3 length is 15 residues. The CDR3: CASSLAGPGNTEAFF. CDR3 bases: TGCGCCAGCAGCTTGGCCGGTCCGGGGAACACTGAAGCTTTCTTT.

The chain has TRBV7-2 and TRBJ1-1, with no clear D. Germline assignment: CDR1 SGHTA and CDR2 FQGNSA. The CDR3 contains 12 residues. V lost 1 base and J 5 bases, leaving 5 bases between the germline ends. The chain's CDR3 is CASSLGWTEAFF. CDR3 coding DNA: TGTGCCAGCAGCTTAGGTTGGACTGAAGCTTTCTTT.

V and J are TRBV5-1 and TRBJ2-7, with 10 bases identical to TRBD1. Germline CDR1 and CDR2: SGHRS and YFSETQ. This CDR3 has 15 residues. Trimming removed 4 bases from V and 1 base from J; junction bases left unmatched: 5. The CDR3 is CASSRGQGSSYEQYF. The CDR3 bases are TGCGCCAGCAGCCGGGGACAGGGGAGTTCCTACGAGCAGTACTTC.

In this sample, this clonotype turned up a few times. The chain employs TRBV5-4 and TRBJ2-2, with D maybe TRBD1 (7 bases). CDR3 length equals 18 residues. Germline V gives CDR1 SGHNT, CDR2 YYREEE (reference sequence). The V end was cut by 2 bases, the J end by 1 base, with 18 bases between. Here the CDR3 DNA reads TGTGCCAGCAGCTTCCCTGGCGGAGGGGGCAAGAACACCGGGGAGCTGTTTTTT. Its translation is CASSFPGGGGKNTGELFF.

This clonotype came up a few times. The chain combines TRBV6-5 with TRBJ2-4; D unresolved. Trimming stripped 6 bases from V and 0 bases from J, with 12 bases between. The CDR3 loop spans 15 amino acids. From germline, CDR1 is MNHEY and CDR2 SVGAGI. This CDR3 reads CASSQLSLAKNIQYF. The CDR3 DNA reads as TGTGCCAGCAGCCAGCTCTCTCTAGCCAAAAACATTCAGTACTTC.

This chain uses TRBV19 with TRBJ2-1, with 10 bases matching TRBD2. The ends lost 1 base at V and 6 bases at J; junction bases unmatched: 6. CDR1 and CDR2 from the germline V gene are LNHDA and SQIVND (reference sequence). The CDR3 contains 16 residues. The CDR3 is CASSIVGSGRRNEQFF. DNA of the CDR3: TGTGCCAGTAGTATAGTCGGTAGCGGGAGGCGCAATGAGCAGTTCTTC.

Written as DNA, the CDR3 is TGTGCCAGCAGTTTATCAGCGCAGACCCAGTACTTC. Its protein product is CASSLSAQTQYF. The gene calls are TRBV12-3 or TRBV12-4 and TRBJ2-5, with no clear D. V was clipped by 2 bases and J by 6 bases, with 7 bases between them. CDR3 size: 12 residues.

The chain combines TRBV9 with TRBJ1-1; unclear D gene. The CDR3 length is 15 residues. Trimming removed 2 bases from V and 5 bases from J, with 16 bases in between. Germline CDR1 SGDLS, CDR2 YYNGEE. This CDR3 reads CASSVSGVDETEAFF. CDR3 bases: TGTGCCAGCAGCGTGAGTGGGGTAGATGAGACTGAAGCTTTCTTT.

V gene TRBV27 combines with J gene TRBJ2-5; TRBD1 matches at 10 bases. This CDR3 is 15 amino acids long. Trimming took 6 bases from V and 9 from J; bases not matched to a gene: 13. Germline CDR1 and CDR2: MNHEY and SMNVEV (reference sequence). The DNA for the CDR3 is TGTGCCAGCAGCCGATACTCCGGGACAGGGGAGTCCCAGTACTTC. Translating it yields CASSRYSGTGESQYF.

CDR3 protein: CASSHGTGIWNEQFF. The CDR3 DNA follows: TGTGCCAGCAGCCATGGGACAGGGATTTGGAATGAGCAGTTCTTC. The chain is built from TRBV3-1 and TRBJ2-1, with 9 bases matching TRBD1. Germline lookup yields CDR1 LGHDT and CDR2 YNNKEL (reference sequence). The CDR3 loop spans 15 amino acids. The trim removed 3 bases at V and 7 bases at J, leaving 7 bases unmatched.

The chain joins TRBV7-9 to TRBJ2-7; 7 bases are a match to TRBD1. V trimming: 4 bases; J trimming: 1 base; junction bases outside the gene matches: 10. This CDR3 comprises 16 residues. Germline V lookup: CDR1 SEHNR, CDR2 FQNEAQ (reference sequence). The CDR3 loop is CASSSGEGAPSYEQYF. CDR3 in DNA: TGTGCCAGCAGCTCCGGAGAGGGGGCCCCTTCCTACGAGCAGTACTTC.

On this clonotype: This may come from a read error, since a much larger clone is one base off. The rearrangement links TRBV15 to TRBJ2-1, with 7 bases that match TRBD2. CDR3 length: 16 amino acids. Germline V gives CDR1 LNHNV, CDR2 YYDKDF (reference sequence). The CDR3 reads CANSRESGGSYNEQFF. As DNA, the CDR3 is TGTGCCAACAGCAGAGAATCGGGGGGCTCCTACAATGAGCAGTTCTTC.

The sample holds a few counts of this clonotype. This chain links TRBV29-1 with TRBJ2-2; D not certain. Germline V gene data show CDR1 as SQVTM and CDR2 as ANQGSEA. The CDR3 has 13 amino acids. With 7 bases removed from V and 0 bases from J, the gap between germline ends came to 9 bases. The CDR3, as DNA: TGCAGCGGCTCCCTCACGAACACCGGGGAGCTGTTTTTT. Translated, it gives CSGSLTNTGELFF.

This chain links TRBV12-3 or TRBV12-4 with TRBJ2-5; 9 positions match TRBD2. Germline trimming cut 2 bases from V and 4 bases from J; bases unmatched to any gene: 5. The CDR3 is made up of 15 amino acids. The CDR3 nucleotides are TGTGCCAGCAGTTTAAGTAGCGGGAGAGGAGAGACCCAGTACTTC. Its translation is CASSLSSGRGETQYF.

The chain carries TRBV3-1 and TRBJ1-1; no clear D gene. CDR1 and CDR2 from the germline V gene are LGHDT and YNNKEL (reference sequence). This CDR3 is 12 amino acids long. Trimming pared 1 base from V and 11 bases from J, leaving 11 bases between. CDR3 region: CASSQGEVGAFF. In nucleotides, the CDR3 is TGTGCCAGCAGCCAAGGAGAAGTTGGGGCTTTCTTT.

The sample holds a few counts of this clonotype. This chain connects TRBV3-1 to TRBJ2-3; possibly TRBD2 for D (6 bases). The CDR3 has 13 amino acids. Per germline, CDR1 LGHDT and CDR2 YNNKEL (reference sequence). Trimming shortened V by 4 bases and J by 3 bases, and 8 bases separated the two germline ends. CDR3: CASSPGTTDTQYF. The CDR3 DNA reads as TGTGCCAGCAGCCCTGGGACTACAGATACGCAGTATTTT.

The V call is TRBV12-3 or TRBV12-4, the J call TRBJ1-1; D remains ambiguous. This CDR3 has 14 amino acids. V was cut by 2 bases and J by 4 bases, with 11 bases left in between. CDR3 coding DNA: TGTGCCAGCAGTTTAAGGTTGAGGGCCACTGAAGCTTTCTTT. Protein: CASSLRLRATEAFF.

This clonotype occurred once. V and J are TRBV30 and TRBJ2-7; 7 bases match TRBD1. CDR3 size: 15 residues. Germline V gene sequence: CDR1 GTSNPN, CDR2 SVGIG (reference sequence). V lost 1 base and J lost 1; bases outside the gene matches: 7. As DNA, the CDR3 is TGTGCCTGGAGTGGTGAGACAGGGAAATCCTACGAGCAGTACTTC. As protein: CAWSGETGKSYEQYF. Full variable domain (rest looked up from reference TRBV30 and TRBJ2-7): SQTIHQWPATLVQPVGSPLSLECTVEGTSNPNLYWYRQAAGRGLQLLFYSVGIGQISSEVPQNLSASRPQDRQFILSSKKLLLSDSGFYLCAWSGETGKSYEQYFGPGTRLTVT.

This clonotype was observed a handful of times. J is TRBJ2-7 and V is TRBV9; 10 bases align to TRBD2. The CDR3 length is 14 residues. The germline gives CDR1 SGDLS, CDR2 YYNGEE. The trim removed 3 bases at V and 4 bases at J, leaving 4 bases unmatched. DNA of the CDR3: TGTGCCAGCAGCGCTAGCGGGAGTACGTACGAGCAGTACTTC. Translating gives CASSASGSTYEQYF.